This is a list of T cell receptor beta chains from one sample in a study of control samples from healthy donors and cancer patients. Repertoires were generated with immunoSEQ multiplex PCR, while TCRdb's copy carries only in-frame clones and drops some. The sample yields roughly 130,000 clones, 70% to 90% seen once. Sequencing was performed on blood. The receptors stem from a man in his forties or fifties in good health. The CDR3 runs from the conserved cysteine through the conserved F or W. A D gene is named only where the DNA matches it firmly. Size is stated for part of the rows, as once, few or many counts, or as a class when the clone is expanded.

- | TRBJ1-5 | 15 | TRBV3-1/TRBV3-2 | - | CASSQGPTSNQPQHF | TGTGCCAGCAGCCAAGGACCCACAAGCAATCAGCCCCAGCATTTT
- | TRBJ1-1 | 14 | TRBV5-5 | - | CASSFLGGNTEAFF | TGTGCCAGCAGCTTTTTGGGGGGGAACACTGAAGCTTTCTTT
- | TRBJ1-1 | 17 | TRBV28 | - | CASSLLRGHSMNTEAFF | TGTGCCAGCAGCCTATTGAGGGGCCATTCCATGAACACTGAAGCTTTCTTT
- | TRBJ1-2 | 12 | TRBV19 | - | CASSDSPYGYTF | TGTGCCAGTTCCGACAGCCCCTATGGCTACACCTTC
- | TRBJ2-5 | 15 | TRBV2 | - | CASSDLGGSLETQYF | TGTGCCAGCAGTGATTTAGGGGGGTCCTTGGAGACCCAGTACTTC
TRBD1 | TRBJ1-1 | 18 | TRBV25-1 | - | CASSERPGQGAGNTEAFF | TGTGCCAGCAGTGAAAGACCGGGACAGGGGGCGGGGAACACTGAAGCTTTCTTT
- | TRBJ1-1 | 13 | TRBV10-1 | - | CASSGGGGTEAFF | TGCGCCAGCAGTGGTGGAGGGGGCACTGAAGCTTTCTTT
TRBD1 | TRBJ2-3 | 16 | TRBV15 | - | CATSTGGTVNTDTQYF | TGTGCCACCAGCACAGGGGGCACGGTAAACACAGATACGCAGTATTTT
- | TRBJ2-7 | 15 | TRBV30 | - | CAWSHTGLLSYEQYF | TGTGCCTGGAGCCATACAGGGCTCCTTTCCTACGAGCAGTACTTC
TRBD2 | TRBJ2-1 | 16 | TRBV27 | - | CASSLYLAGGPGEQFF | TGTGCCAGCAGTTTATATCTAGCGGGGGGGCCGGGTGAGCAGTTCTTC
TRBD1 | TRBJ1-3 | 15 | TRBV28 | - | CASSPTGGLGNTIYF | TGTGCCAGCAGCCCGACAGGGGGCCTTGGAAACACCATATATTTT
- | TRBJ2-7 | 12 | TRBV28 | once | CASSSYGDEQYF | TGTGCCAGCAGTTCGTACGGCGACGAGCAGTACTTC
- | TRBJ2-3 | 16 | TRBV7-9 | - | CASSLRDRASTDTQYF | TGTGCCAGCAGCCTCCGAGACAGAGCAAGCACAGATACGCAGTATTTT
- | TRBJ1-5 | 13 | TRBV19 | - | CASSITVNQPQHF | TGTGCCAGTAGTATAACAGTTAATCAGCCCCAGCATTTT
- | TRBJ2-3 | 14 | TRBV19 | - | CASSDSPSTDTQYF | TGTGCCAGTAGTGACAGTCCTAGCACAGATACGCAGTATTTT
- | TRBJ2-5 | 14 | TRBV11-3 | once | CASSHRDGQETQYF | TGTGCCAGCAGTCACCGGGACGGTCAAGAGACCCAGTACTTC
TRBD1 | TRBJ2-2 | 15 | TRBV27 | few | CASKGTGKKGGELFF | TGTGCCAGCAAGGGGACAGGGAAAAAAGGCGGGGAGCTGTTTTTT
TRBD2 | TRBJ2-5 | 17 | TRBV19 | - | CASSTSSGGSLGETQYF | TGTGCCAGTAGTACATCTAGCGGGGGGTCACTTGGAGAGACCCAGTACTTC
- | TRBJ2-4 | 16 | TRBV11-3 | few | CASSLRGLGTGNIQYF | TGTGCCAGCAGCTTGAGGGGCTTAGGGACCGGAAACATTCAGTACTTC
- | TRBJ2-5 | 14 | TRBV10-2 | - | CASSSTLGWETQYF | TGCGCCAGCAGTTCCACCTTAGGGTGGGAGACCCAGTACTTC
- | TRBJ1-1 | 12 | TRBV12-3/TRBV12-4 | - | CASSFRNTEAFF | TGTGCCAGCAGTTTCAGGAACACTGAAGCTTTCTTT
TRBD1 | TRBJ2-3 | 16 | TRBV2 | - | CASSPGWTGTIDTQYF | TGTGCCAGCAGCCCGGGGTGGACAGGGACGATAGATACGCAGTATTTT
- | TRBJ2-2 | 14 | TRBV2 | - | CASRGYSGTGELFF | TGTGCCAGCAGGGGTTATTCGGGAACCGGGGAGCTGTTTTTT
TRBD1 | TRBJ2-7 | 13 | TRBV7-9 | - | CASTTDRENEQYF | TGTGCCAGCACCACGGACAGGGAAAACGAGCAGTACTTC
TRBD1 | TRBJ1-5 | 18 | TRBV4-1 | - | CASSQQLSTGSLSFSQHF | TGCGCCAGCAGCCAACAGTTATCGACAGGGTCCCTAAGTTTTTCCCAGCATTTT
- | TRBJ2-2 | 13 | TRBV19 | - | CASNTENTGELFF | TGTGCCAGTAATACGGAGAACACCGGGGAGCTGTTTTTT
TRBD1 | TRBJ2-1 | 13 | TRBV29-1 | few | CSVHRDSYNEQFF | TGCAGCGTCCACCGGGACAGTTACAATGAGCAGTTCTTC
TRBD2 | TRBJ2-3 | 18 | TRBV6-2/TRBV6-3 | - | CASSYPSGTSGGRDTQYF | TGTGCCAGCAGTTACCCCTCCGGGACTAGCGGGGGAAGGGATACGCAGTATTTT
- | TRBJ1-5 | 12 | TRBV6-5 | - | CASGGADQPQHF | TGTGCCAGCGGAGGGGCAGACCAGCCCCAGCATTTT
TRBD2 | TRBJ2-3 | 14 | TRBV27 | - | CASTQSSGVRPQYF | TGTGCCAGCACCCAATCTAGCGGGGTTCGACCGCAGTATTTT
- | TRBJ1-6 | 12 | TRBV2 | - | CASSEPGSPLHF | TGTGCCAGCAGCGAACCTGGGTCACCCCTCCACTTT
- | TRBJ2-7 | 13 | TRBV3-1/TRBV3-2 | - | CASSQGNPRVQYF | TGTGCCAGCAGCCAAGGGAACCCCAGGGTGCAGTACTTC
- | TRBJ1-2 | 15 | TRBV5-6 | few | CASSLYEGLSYGYTF | TGTGCCAGCAGCTTGTACGAGGGGCTCTCCTATGGCTACACCTTC